This TCR beta chain comes out of a study of PD-L1 blockade in urothelial cancer. Across the whole study: About 85% of the roughly 29 patients were men whose urothelial cancer was bladder-origin. Samples came from 3 weeks, at the second dose, and 6 weeks into treatment. A median blood sample held 141,255 T cells and tens of thousands of unique TCRs.

Sequencing used immunoSEQ multiplex PCR; TCRdb keeps in-frame clones, though not all of them. Of some 63,000 clones in the sample, roughly 80% are singletons; the top ten hold 5.7%. This CDR3 has 13 amino acids. From germline, CDR1 is LGHNA and CDR2 YSLEER. V was cut by 8 bases and J by 0 bases, with 5 bases left in between. This clone has just a few counts. The time point: pretreatment peripheral blood. The specimen was PBMCs, collected around atezolizumab (anti-PD-L1) treatment. The clonotype comes from a man between 65 and 80 years old with urothelial cancer. V usage is TRBV4-3 and J usage is TRBJ2-6; D ambiguous. The chain's CDR3 is CASRDSGANVLTF. The CDR3 DNA reads as TGCGCCAGCCGAGACTCTGGGGCCAACGTCCTGACTTTC.